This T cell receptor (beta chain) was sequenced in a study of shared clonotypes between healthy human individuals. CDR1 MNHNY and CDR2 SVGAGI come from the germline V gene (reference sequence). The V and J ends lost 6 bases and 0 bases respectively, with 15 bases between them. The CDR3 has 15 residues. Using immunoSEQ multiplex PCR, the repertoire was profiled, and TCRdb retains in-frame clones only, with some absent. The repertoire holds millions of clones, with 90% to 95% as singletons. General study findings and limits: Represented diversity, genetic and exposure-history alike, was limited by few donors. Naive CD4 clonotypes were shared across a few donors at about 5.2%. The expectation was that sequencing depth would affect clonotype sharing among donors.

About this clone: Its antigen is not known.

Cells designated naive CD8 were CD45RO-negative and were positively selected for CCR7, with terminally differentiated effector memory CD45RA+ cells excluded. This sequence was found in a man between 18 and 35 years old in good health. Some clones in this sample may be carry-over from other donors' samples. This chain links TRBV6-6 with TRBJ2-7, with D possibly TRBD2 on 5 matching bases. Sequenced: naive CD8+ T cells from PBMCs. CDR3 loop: CASRPGRGDSYEQYF. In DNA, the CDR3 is TGTGCCAGCAGACCCGGCCGGGGAGACTCCTACGAGCAGTACTTC.